Sequencing of this T cell receptor (beta chain) was carried out in a study of cytomegalovirus exposure and HLA in healthy donors. About this clone itself: Its antigen remains unknown.

The germline gives CDR1 SGHRS, CDR2 YFSETQ. Trimming pared 3 bases from V and 4 bases from J, leaving 18 bases between. The CDR3 runs 16 residues. 60 Vbeta and 13 Jbeta primers were used in PCR. Clones were sequenced by immunoSEQ multiplex PCR, and TCRdb holds only the in-frame ones, with some missing. The table lists some 150,000 clones, 70% to 80% of them singletons. Study-wide results and caveats: The study flagged 150 to 200 TCR beta chains as cytomegalovirus-associated. Per a later analysis, HLA-associated TCR beta chains showed more clonal expansion than other, equally common TCR beta chains. Highly shared sequence variants in one cluster were likely a sequencing artifact. Cytomegalovirus status, reportedly, was diagnosed with high specificity and sensitivity by the classifier.

The chain has TRBV5-1 and TRBJ2-3, with D perhaps matching TRBD1 (6 bases). This clonotype originated in a man between 25 and 39 years old in good health and CMV-seropositive. Sequences were obtained from PBMCs. As DNA, the CDR3 is TGCGCCAGCAGCTCACGGGGACACCTTGGCTCAGATACGCAGTATTTT. This encodes CASSSRGHLGSDTQYF.